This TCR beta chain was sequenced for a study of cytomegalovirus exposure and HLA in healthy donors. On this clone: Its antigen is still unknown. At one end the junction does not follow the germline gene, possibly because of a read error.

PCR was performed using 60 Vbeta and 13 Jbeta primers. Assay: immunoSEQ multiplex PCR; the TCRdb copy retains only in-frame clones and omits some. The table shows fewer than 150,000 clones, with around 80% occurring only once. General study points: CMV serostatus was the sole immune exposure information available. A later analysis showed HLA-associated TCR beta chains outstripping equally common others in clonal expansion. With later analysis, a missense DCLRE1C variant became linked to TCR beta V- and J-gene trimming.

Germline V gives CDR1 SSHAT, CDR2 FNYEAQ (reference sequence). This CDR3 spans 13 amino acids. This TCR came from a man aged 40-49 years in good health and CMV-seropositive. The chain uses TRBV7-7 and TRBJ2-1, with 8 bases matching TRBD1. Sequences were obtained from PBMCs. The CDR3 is CASSRQGQNEQFF. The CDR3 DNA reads TGTGCTAGCAGCAGACAGGGGCAGAATGAGCAGTTCTTC. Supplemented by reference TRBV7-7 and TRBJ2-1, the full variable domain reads GAGVSQSPRYKVTKRGQDVTLRCDPISSHATLYWYQQALGQGPEFLTYFNYEAQPDKSGLPSDRFSAERPEGSISTLTIQRTEQRDSAMYRCASSRQGQNEQFFGPGTRLTVL.